This paragraph reports one T cell receptor (beta chain). The antigen this receptor binds is unknown. Within one base of it there is no much larger clone, and no base qualities were kept. The source of the sample is a study of Ad26.COV2.S vaccination and SARS-CoV-2 variants (dated by TCRdb to the early 2020s). Concerning the study at large: Vaccine-arm donors were drawn from COV1001, a multicentre, randomized, double-blind, placebo-controlled phase I-IIa trial of Ad26.COV2.S in healthy adults. Ad26.COV2.S was given intramuscularly at 5x10^10 or 1x10^11 viral particles, as a single shot or as two shots 56 days apart. The specificity and breadth of SARS-CoV-2-reactive T cell receptors after Ad26.COV2.S vaccination were assessed by TCRbeta repertoire sequencing. The TCR-sequenced set comprised around 30 samples: around 20 Ad26.COV2.S vaccine recipients, 5 placebo recipients and 8 SARS-CoV-2 convalescent individuals. Participants in the trial were split at random into five groups of five each, receiving low-dose or high-dose Ad26.COV2.S once or twice, or else placebo on both occasions. Blinding of investigators to trial group allocation was maintained during experiments and outcome assessment.

The intended sense of this specimen's treatment or condition label: approximately 18 received Ad26.COV2.S at low or high dose, single or two shots; a few received placebo; per-sample allocation not given. For vaccine and placebo recipients, repertoires were sequenced using samples collected on day 63 after the first injection. Between 29 July and 7 August 2020, Cohort 1b enrolled approximately 26 adults aged 18-55 years at one site in Boston, USA. Ad26.COV2.S was a replication-incompetent adenovirus type 26 vector expressing a prefusion-stabilized SARS-CoV-2 spike protein from the original Wuhan strain. TCRbeta CDR3 regions were sequenced with the immunoSEQ Assay. After extraction, genomic DNA underwent amplification by bias-controlled multiplex PCR, followed by high-throughput sequencing. The paper's processing steps were these. Collapsing and filtering of sequences were performed to quantify the absolute abundance of each unique TCRbeta CDR3 region. Usable DNA was measured by amplifying reference genes present in all nucleated cells, and TCRbeta template counts were normalized to that usable DNA to estimate T cell fraction. Repertoire TCRs were annotated as SARS-CoV-2-specific by exact matching of V gene, CDR3 amino acid sequence and J gene to a known reactive TCR set. The reference SARS-CoV-2 TCR set came from MIRA and was filtered for enrichment in COVID-19-positive ImmuneCODE repertoires, removing public or cross-reactive TCRs. Based on the MIRA antigens, annotated TCRs were further analysed at the level of specific ORF or position within ORF. Breadth was defined as the number of annotated unique rearrangements divided by the total number of unique productive rearrangements, and depth was defined as the summed frequency of the annotated unique rearrangements. Two-sided Wilcoxon rank-sum tests were used to compare TCR breadth between groups. The immuneACCESS repertoire file appears here via TCRdb, limited to in-frame rearrangements. These files lack a portion of the clones; in checked studies, under half of the deficit traces to unresolved V genes, and the cause of the others is not known. V and J calls and clone size are copied from that table; D and trimming were computed from the DNA. The sample data list around 300,000 clones, and 85% to 90% of these were observed just once. The ten largest clones capture about 5.4% of the sample.

Results and caveats for the whole study, not just this receptor: Ad26.COV2.S recipients had higher spike-specific TCR breadth than placebo recipients (P = 0.0014). Substantial breadth of spike-specific CD8+ and CD4+ T cell responses was reported after vaccination. Comparable non-spike TCR breadth was observed between vaccine and placebo recipients, consistent with only spike being contained in the vaccine. The study lacked the statistical power to compare responses across vaccine doses or regimens. According to the authors, total T cell responses may have been underestimated by the TCR breadth and depth analyses.

The germline V gene gives CDR1 as MDHEN and CDR2 as SYDVKM. The trim is 6 bases for V and 1 base for J, with a gap of 12 bases between the germline ends. Spanning cysteine to phenylalanine, the CDR3 consists of 15 amino acids. Only CDR3 DNA is held: 45 bases, read in frame from base 1. The material was peripheral blood, obtained in a trial of Ad26.COV2.S vaccine versus placebo. This receptor was identified in a person between 18 and 59 years old who received the Ad26.COV2.S COVID-19 vaccine or a placebo. The rearrangement combines TRBV28 with TRBJ2-2; the best D guess is TRBD2, with 5 bases matching. The nucleotide sequence is given as TGTGCCAGCAGGAGAATCGGAGGGAACACCGGGGAGCTGTTTTTT. Its amino acids are CASRRIGGNTGELFF.